The 28 T cell receptor beta chains presented below share a single source sample, sequenced in a study of T-cell memory formation after mild COVID-19. TCRdb reprocessed the 5' RACE reads via MiXCR and lists one record per CDR3 protein. There are about 180,000 distinct CDR3 sequences in the sample; 18% occur only once, and roughly 4.3% lies in the top ten. Material for sequencing was PBMCs or a T cell subset sorted from them (not recorded which). These receptor sequences come from a man between 18 and 29 years old who had mild COVID-19 (a few samples of this study predate the infection). Cell type and time point are not known.

This clonotype was seen a few times. The genes are TRBV20-1 and TRBJ2-5; the match to TRBD2 covers 11 bases. CDR1 is DFQATT and CDR2 is SNEGSKA in the germline V gene (reference sequence). With V trimmed by 4 bases and J by 2 bases, 6 bases remained unmatched. CDR3 length: 15 residues. CDR3 nucleotide sequence: TGCAGTGCTATCTCGACTAGCGGGGCGCAAGAGACCCAGTACTTC. Amino acid sequence: CSAISTSGAQETQYF.

The chain combines TRBV5-5 with TRBJ1-5; D uncertain. Germline-derived CDR1 and CDR2 are SGHKS and YYEKEE (reference sequence). CDR3 length: 15 residues. V was shortened by 5 bases and J by 0 bases, with 12 bases between the two germline ends. This CDR3 reads CASSWGGGSNQPQHF. The CDR3 DNA sequence: TGTGCCAGCAGTTGGGGAGGTGGTAGCAATCAGCCCCAGCATTTT.

The V gene is TRBV12-3 or TRBV12-4, the J gene TRBJ2-5; a weak D match, TRBD2 (5 bases). V gave up 11 bases and J gave up 4 bases, with 17 bases separating them. This CDR3 region has 13 residues. The DNA of the CDR3 is TGTGCCGCCACCGTCCCGGGGTCAGAGACCCAGTACTTC. Translation: CAATVPGSETQYF.

This clonotype has more than one count but fewer than ten. The V and J genes are TRBV6-1 and TRBJ1-5; TRBD1 might be the D (6 bases). V dropped 7 bases and J dropped 3 bases, with 13 bases sitting between them. The CDR3 has 14 amino acids. Per germline, CDR1 MNHNS and CDR2 SASEGT. The CDR3 region has the DNA TGTGCCAGCACCCTAGGGGGTATCAATCAGCCCCAGCATTTT. Its protein product is CASTLGGINQPQHF.

The sample holds a few counts of this clonotype. The V and J genes are TRBV5-5 and TRBJ2-5, with a weak D call TRBD1 (6 bases). The CDR3 extends over 12 amino acids. Looked up from germline, CDR1 is SGHKS and CDR2 is YYEKEE (reference sequence). V was trimmed by 7 bases and J by 3 bases, leaving 10 bases between them. DNA for the CDR3: TGTGCCAGCTTCAACAGGGAAGAGACCCAGTACTTC. This translates into CASFNREETQYF.

This clonotype was observed a few times. CDR3 coding DNA: TGTGCCTGGAAAGCCAGCTCCTACGAGCAGTACTTC. This sequence encodes CAWKASSYEQYF. The rearrangement links TRBV30 to TRBJ2-7; D call uncertain. This CDR3 is 12 amino acids long. The germline gives CDR1 GTSNPN, CDR2 SVGIG (reference sequence). Trimming shortened V by 4 bases and J by 0 bases, and 7 bases separated the two germline ends.

This clonotype has more than one count but fewer than ten. The rearrangement links TRBV7-2 to TRBJ1-1; 9 nucleotides match TRBD1. V shed 1 base, J shed 6 bases, and the junction held 9 bases outside the gene matches. Germline loops: CDR1 SGHTA, CDR2 FQGNSA. The CDR3 spans 16 residues. The CDR3 nucleotides read TGTGCCAGCAGCTTAGGACAGGGGGGCCCTCCTGCTGAAGCTTTCTTT. Protein sequence: CASSLGQGGPPAEAFF.

The CDR3 DNA follows: TGTGCCAGCAGCTTAGCCAGGGGCGGTACTGAAGCTTTCTTT. Amino acid sequence: CASSLARGGTEAFF. The chain couples TRBV7-3 to TRBJ1-1; weak D call: TRBD1 (6 bases). The CDR3 length is 14 residues. Deletions cut 2 bases from V and 5 bases from J, with 12 bases between. From germline, CDR1 is SGHTA and CDR2 FQGTGA.

This clonotype occurred a few times. The rearrangement joins TRBV6-5 to TRBJ2-1, with D unclear. The CDR3 is made up of 15 amino acids. The V gene's germline CDR1 is MNHEY and CDR2 SVGAGI. V shed 0 bases and J shed 6 bases, with 12 bases lying between them. This chain's CDR3 is CASSYSGLRSNEQFF. CDR3 bases: TGTGCCAGCAGTTACTCCGGCCTGAGGAGCAATGAGCAGTTCTTC.

This clonotype was recorded many times. The chain uses TRBV29-1 and TRBJ1-2; 10 bases match TRBD1. The CDR3 length is 13 residues. V was clipped by 6 bases and J by 4 bases; unmatched bases: 5. The germline gives CDR1 SQVTM, CDR2 ANQGSEA. CDR3 nucleotides: TGCAGCGTAGCCTGGACAGGGGGCTATGGCTACACCTTC. Protein: CSVAWTGGYGYTF. Based on the CDR3 plus reference TRBV29-1 and TRBJ1-2, the full variable domain is SAVISQKPSRDICQRGTSLTIQCQVDSQVTMMFWYRQQPGQSLTLIATANQGSEATYESGFVIDKFPISRPNLTFSTLTVSNMSPEDSSIYLCSVAWTGGYGYTFGSGTRLTVV.

This clonotype turned up a few times. The rearrangement links TRBV2 to TRBJ1-3; 9 positions agree with TRBD1. Germline values: CDR1 SNHLY, CDR2 FYNNEI. Trimming removed 6 bases from V and 4 bases from J; junction bases left unmatched: 7. The CDR3 length is 15 residues. CDR3 loop: CASSPTGQGGNTIYF. The DNA of the CDR3 is TGTGCCAGCAGCCCTACCGGACAGGGGGGAAACACCATATATTTT.

This clonotype was detected many times. The chain links TRBV12-3 or TRBV12-4 to TRBJ2-3, with 8 bases fitting TRBD1. The J segment lost 5 bases and the V segment lost 5 bases, leaving 12 bases of the junction unmatched. This CDR3 is 16 amino acids long. The CDR3 is CASSPPRQGTGDTQYF. DNA for the CDR3: TGTGCCAGCAGTCCCCCGCGACAGGGGACTGGAGATACGCAGTATTTT.

This clonotype was observed a few times. This chain links TRBV10-3 with TRBJ2-3; 10 bases are shared with TRBD1. Germline CDR1 is ENHRY and CDR2 is SYGVKD. The CDR3 is made up of 16 amino acids. V dropped 6 bases and J dropped 2; count of bases not matched to a gene: 8. CDR3 DNA: TGTGCCATCAGCTCCGGGGACAGGGGCATCACAGATACGCAGTATTTT. Protein sequence: CAISSGDRGITDTQYF.

The chain links TRBV5-1 to TRBJ2-1; a possible D gene is TRBD2 (5 bases). The CDR3 covers 14 residues. V was cut by 3 bases and J by 8 bases, with 15 bases left in between. Germline CDR1 SGHRS, CDR2 YFSETQ. The CDR3 spells CASSSGLVAHEQFF. The CDR3 DNA reads as TGCGCCAGCAGCTCCGGACTGGTGGCGCATGAGCAGTTCTTC.

This rearrangement joins TRBV7-2 to TRBJ1-6; the D gene is possibly TRBD1 (6 bases). CDR3 length: 14 residues. Trimming pared 3 bases from V and 6 bases from J, leaving 9 bases between. Germline V gene sequence: CDR1 SGHTA, CDR2 FQGNSA. Here the CDR3 DNA reads TGTGCCAGCAGCTTTCGGACAGCTAATTCACCCCTCCACTTT. Amino acid sequence: CASSFRTANSPLHF.

The V and J genes are TRBV6-6 and TRBJ1-2; a weak D match, TRBD1 (5 bases). The CDR3 length is 13 residues. The ends were cut back, 4 bases at V and 8 bases at J, with 14 bases in the middle. The germline gives CDR1 MNHNY, CDR2 SVGAGI (reference sequence). CDR3 region: CASSWAGLGGYTF. CDR3 DNA sequence: TGTGCCAGCAGTTGGGCAGGGTTAGGCGGCTACACCTTC.

CDR3 sequence reads: CATLGGAGPSHEQYF. The CDR3 nucleotides read TGTGCCACCCTGGGGGGGGCCGGCCCTTCCCACGAGCAGTACTTC. The chain carries TRBV10-3 and TRBJ2-7, with a weak D call TRBD2 (7 bases). Germline V gene sequence: CDR1 ENHRY, CDR2 SYGVKD. The V end was cut by 10 bases, the J end by 5 bases, with 24 bases between. The length of the CDR3 is 15 residues.

This clonotype was observed many times. The CDR3 bases are TGCGCCAGCAGCTCGGACGGGGGGTCCCGCCACAATGAGCAGTTCTTC. Its translation is CASSSDGGSRHNEQFF. The chain is built from TRBV5-1 and TRBJ2-1; 7 nucleotides align to TRBD2. J gave up 5 bases and V 3 bases, and 11 bases lay outside the gene matches. The CDR3 is 16 residues long. Germline V gene sequence: CDR1 SGHRS, CDR2 YFSETQ.

This sequence joins TRBV6-6 and TRBJ1-2; 7 nucleotides line up with TRBD1. V lost 5 bases and J lost 4; bases outside the gene matches: 4. This CDR3 region has 13 residues. In germline, CDR1 is MNHNY, CDR2 SVGAGI (reference sequence). The CDR3 DNA reads as TGTGCCAGCAGTACGACAGGGCGCTATGGCTACACCTTC. It translates to CASSTTGRYGYTF.

The sample holds many counts of this clonotype. J is TRBJ2-1 and V is TRBV4-2, with TRBD2 as a possible D gene (6 bases). Germline CDR1 and CDR2: LGHNA and YNFKEQ. The CDR3 is made up of 16 amino acids. The germline V and J ends were trimmed by 3 bases and 1 base, with 13 bases remaining between them. The CDR3 DNA reads as TGTGCCAGCAGCCAGGGGGGTCTCCAATCCTACAATGAGCAGTTCTTC. Translated, it gives CASSQGGLQSYNEQFF.

V usage is TRBV5-1 and J usage is TRBJ2-1, with D tentatively TRBD1 or TRBD2 (5 bases each). This CDR3 has 13 residues. The ends were cut back, 0 bases at V and 9 bases at J, with 10 bases in the middle. From germline, CDR1 is SGHRS and CDR2 YFSETQ. This CDR3 is CASSLGGPAEQFF. The CDR3 bases are TGCGCCAGCAGCTTGGGGGGACCAGCTGAGCAGTTCTTC.

The chain has TRBV20-1 and TRBJ2-1; no definite D call. The CDR3 loop spans 13 amino acids. Germline CDR1 DFQATT, CDR2 SNEGSKA (reference sequence). The V and J ends lost 2 bases and 1 base respectively, with 6 bases between them. CDR3 in DNA: TGCAGTGCTAGATCTGGGTCCTACAATGAGCAGTTCTTC. Its protein product is CSARSGSYNEQFF.

This clonotype was counted ten times or more. This chain connects TRBV5-5 to TRBJ2-7, with TRBD2 matching 7 bases. V dropped 4 bases and J dropped 5; count of bases not matched to a gene: 15. CDR1 and CDR2 from the germline V gene are SGHKS and YYEKEE (reference sequence). The CDR3 length is 16 residues. The CDR3 region is CASSPTGEGRVHEQYV. CDR3 bases: TGTGCCAGCAGCCCGACCGGGGAGGGACGTGTTCACGAGCAGTACGTC.

This clonotype was observed a few times. The chain combines TRBV30 with TRBJ2-3; 7 nucleotides match TRBD2. The CDR3 is made up of 15 amino acids. V shed 3 bases, J shed 2 bases, and the junction held 8 bases outside the gene matches. CDR1 and CDR2 from the germline V gene are GTSNPN and SVGIG (reference sequence). CDR3 region: CAWRYSGGYTDTQYF. The CDR3 bases are TGTGCCTGGAGGTATTCGGGGGGATACACAGATACGCAGTATTTT.

At least ten counts were recorded for this clonotype. The chain carries TRBV5-1 and TRBJ1-1, with D tentatively TRBD1 (5 bases). CDR3 length: 14 amino acids. Trimming stripped 1 base from V and 4 bases from J, with 11 bases between. In germline, CDR1 is SGHRS, CDR2 YFSETQ. CDR3 in amino acids: CASSLWAGPTEAFF. In DNA form, the CDR3 reads TGCGCCAGCAGCTTGTGGGCAGGGCCCACTGAAGCTTTCTTT. The full variable domain, with the rest looked up from reference TRBV5-1 and TRBJ1-1, is KAGVTQTPRYLIKTRGQQVTLSCSPISGHRSVSWYQQTPGQGLQFLFEYFSETQRNKGNFPGRFSGRQFSNSRSEMNVSTLELGDSALYLCASSLWAGPTEAFFGQGTRLTVV.

This clonotype was found a few times. The gene calls are TRBV20-1 and TRBJ2-3; no clear D. This CDR3 region has 14 residues. CDR1 and CDR2 (germline): DFQATT, SNEGSKA (reference sequence). V lost 3 bases to trimming and J lost 3 bases, with 13 bases between them. The CDR3 DNA follows: TGCAGTGCTAGCGAAGGGCCCCAAACAGATACGCAGTATTTT. It encodes CSASEGPQTDTQYF.

This chain joins TRBV29-1 and TRBJ2-2; D gene uncertain. Germline V gene lookup returns CDR1 SQVTM and CDR2 ANQGSEA. The CDR3 spans 13 residues. Trimming cost V 2 bases and J 0 bases, with 4 bases left between them. The CDR3 is CSVESPNTGELFF. CDR3 nucleotide sequence: TGCAGCGTTGAATCTCCGAACACCGGGGAGCTGTTTTTT.

The rearrangement joins TRBV5-5 to TRBJ2-2; 8 positions match TRBD1. Germline V CDR1 and CDR2: SGHKS, YYEKEE (reference sequence). J gave up 3 bases and V 6 bases, and 10 bases lay outside the gene matches. This CDR3 has 16 residues. The CDR3 protein is CASTRQGIGDTGELFF. CDR3 DNA sequence: TGTGCCAGCACCCGACAGGGGATTGGCGACACCGGGGAGCTGTTTTTT.